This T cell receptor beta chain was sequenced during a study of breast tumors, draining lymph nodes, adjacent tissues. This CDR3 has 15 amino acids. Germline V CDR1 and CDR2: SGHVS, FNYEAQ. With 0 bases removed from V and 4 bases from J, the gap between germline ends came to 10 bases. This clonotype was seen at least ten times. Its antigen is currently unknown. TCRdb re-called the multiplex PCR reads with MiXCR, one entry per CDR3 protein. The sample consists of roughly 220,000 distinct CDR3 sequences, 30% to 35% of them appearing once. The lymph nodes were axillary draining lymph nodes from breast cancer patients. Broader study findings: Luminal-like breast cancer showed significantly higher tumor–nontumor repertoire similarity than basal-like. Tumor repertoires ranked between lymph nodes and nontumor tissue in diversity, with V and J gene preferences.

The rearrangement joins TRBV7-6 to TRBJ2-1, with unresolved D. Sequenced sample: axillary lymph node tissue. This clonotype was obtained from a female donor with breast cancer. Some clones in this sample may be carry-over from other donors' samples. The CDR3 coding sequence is TGTGCCAGCAGCTTAGCGGCCGAGAAATACAATGAGCAGTTCTTC. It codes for CASSLAAEKYNEQFF.